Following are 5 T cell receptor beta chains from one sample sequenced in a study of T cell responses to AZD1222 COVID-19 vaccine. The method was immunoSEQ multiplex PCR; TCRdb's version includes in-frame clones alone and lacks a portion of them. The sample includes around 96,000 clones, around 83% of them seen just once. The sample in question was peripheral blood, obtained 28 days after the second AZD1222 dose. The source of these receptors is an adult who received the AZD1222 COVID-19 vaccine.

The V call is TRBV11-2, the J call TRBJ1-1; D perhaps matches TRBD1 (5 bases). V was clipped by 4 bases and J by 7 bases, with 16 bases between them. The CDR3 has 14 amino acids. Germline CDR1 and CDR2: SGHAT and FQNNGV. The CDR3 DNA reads TGTGCCAGCAGCTCGGAGGGCCAGGGTAGTGAAGCTTTCTTT. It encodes CASSSEGQGSEAFF.

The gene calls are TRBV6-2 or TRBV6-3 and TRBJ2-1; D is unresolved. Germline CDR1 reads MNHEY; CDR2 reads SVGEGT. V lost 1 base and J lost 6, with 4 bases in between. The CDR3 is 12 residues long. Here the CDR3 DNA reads TGTGCCAGCAGTTACTGGACCAATGAGCAGTTCTTC. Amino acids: CASSYWTNEQFF.

CDR3: CASSATETRSFYEQYF. The CDR3 coding sequence is TGTGCCAGCAGCGCCACTGAGACCAGATCATTCTACGAGCAGTACTTC. V gene TRBV9 combines with J gene TRBJ2-7; D is unclear. Trimming cost V 3 bases and J 3 bases, with 19 bases left between them. This CDR3 is 16 amino acids long. The V gene's germline CDR1 is SGDLS and CDR2 YYNGEE.

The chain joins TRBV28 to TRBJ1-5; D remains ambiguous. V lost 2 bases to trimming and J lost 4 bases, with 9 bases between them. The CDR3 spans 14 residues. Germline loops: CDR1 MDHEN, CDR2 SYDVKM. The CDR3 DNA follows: TGTGCCAGCAGTTTAGTCGCGGTTAATCAGCCCCAGCATTTT. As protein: CASSLVAVNQPQHF.

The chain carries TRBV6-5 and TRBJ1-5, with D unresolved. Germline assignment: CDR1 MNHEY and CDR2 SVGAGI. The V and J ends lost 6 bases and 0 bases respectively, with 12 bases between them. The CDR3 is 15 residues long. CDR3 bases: TGTGCCAGCAGGGTAGGGTTTTATAGCAATCAGCCCCAGCATTTT. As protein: CASRVGFYSNQPQHF.